The 4 T cell receptor beta chains below come from one sample, sequenced in a study of blood T cell repertoires in COVID-19. Generated by immunoSEQ multiplex PCR, the TCRdb table keeps only in-frame clones and is missing some. The sample includes 120,000 or so clones, 80% of them seen just once. The sample consisted of peripheral blood. Receptors originate from a man between 60 and 75 years old with active or convalescent COVID-19.

CDR3 residues: CASGPSWETQYF. CDR3 nucleotide sequence: TGTGCTAGTGGCCCTAGTTGGGAGACCCAGTACTTC. The chain employs TRBV12-5 and TRBJ2-5; D not certain. V lost 6 bases and J 5 bases, leaving 10 bases between the germline ends. The CDR3 runs 12 residues. Germline V gene data show CDR1 as LGHNT and CDR2 as FRNRAP.

This sequence joins TRBV4-3 and TRBJ2-1; 13 positions agree with TRBD2. V shed 0 bases, J shed 10 bases, and the junction held 15 bases outside the gene matches. CDR1 is LGHNA, CDR2 YSLEER, per germline. The CDR3 runs 19 residues. Here the CDR3 reads CASSQDLAGLAGAPREQFF. The CDR3 bases are TGCGCCAGCAGCCAAGATTTAGCAGGACTAGCGGGAGCCCCCAGGGAGCAGTTCTTC.

This chain connects TRBV7-2 to TRBJ2-7; 12 bases fit TRBD2. The CDR3 is made up of 16 amino acids. Looked up from germline, CDR1 is SGHTA and CDR2 is FQGNSA. Trimming at V came to 5 bases and at J to 0 bases, leaving 5 bases not matched to a gene. The CDR3 reads CASSRTSGKNSYEQYF. The CDR3 DNA sequence: TGTGCCAGCAGCCGGACTAGCGGGAAAAACTCCTACGAGCAGTACTTC.

The gene calls are TRBV10-3 and TRBJ2-2; TRBD2 matches 12 bases. CDR1 ENHRY and CDR2 SYGVKD come from the germline V gene. The CDR3 loop spans 16 amino acids. After removal of 5 bases from V and 4 bases from J, the junction contained 5 bases not matched to a gene. The CDR3 DNA follows: TGTGCCATCAGTCCGACTAGCGGGAGACCCACCGGGGAGCTGTTTTTT. Translated, it gives CAISPTSGRPTGELFF.